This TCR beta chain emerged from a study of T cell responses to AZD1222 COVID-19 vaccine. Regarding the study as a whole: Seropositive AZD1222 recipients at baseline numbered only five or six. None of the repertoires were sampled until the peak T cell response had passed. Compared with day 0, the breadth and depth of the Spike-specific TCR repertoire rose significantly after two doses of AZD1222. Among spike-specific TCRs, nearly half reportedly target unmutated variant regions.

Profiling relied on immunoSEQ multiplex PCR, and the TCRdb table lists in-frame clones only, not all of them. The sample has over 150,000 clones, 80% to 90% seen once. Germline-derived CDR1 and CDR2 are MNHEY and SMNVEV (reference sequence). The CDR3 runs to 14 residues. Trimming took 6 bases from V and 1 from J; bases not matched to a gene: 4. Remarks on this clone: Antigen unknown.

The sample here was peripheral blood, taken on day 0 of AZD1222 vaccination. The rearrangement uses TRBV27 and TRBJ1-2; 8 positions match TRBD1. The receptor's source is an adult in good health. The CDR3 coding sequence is TGTGCCAGCAGGAGGACAGGGAGTAACTATGGCTACACCTTC. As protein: CASRRTGSNYGYTF.